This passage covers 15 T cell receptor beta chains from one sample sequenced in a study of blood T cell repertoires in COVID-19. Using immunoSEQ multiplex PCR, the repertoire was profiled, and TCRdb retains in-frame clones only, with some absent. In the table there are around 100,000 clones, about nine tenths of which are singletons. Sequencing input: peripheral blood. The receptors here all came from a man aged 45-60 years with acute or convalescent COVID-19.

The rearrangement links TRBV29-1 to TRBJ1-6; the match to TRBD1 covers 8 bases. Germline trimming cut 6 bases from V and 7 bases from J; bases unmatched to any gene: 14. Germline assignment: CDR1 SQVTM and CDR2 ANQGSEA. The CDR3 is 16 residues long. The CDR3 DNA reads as TGCAGCGTGCAAAATAGGACAGGGCTAGGAAATTCACCCCTCCACTTT. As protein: CSVQNRTGLGNSPLHF.

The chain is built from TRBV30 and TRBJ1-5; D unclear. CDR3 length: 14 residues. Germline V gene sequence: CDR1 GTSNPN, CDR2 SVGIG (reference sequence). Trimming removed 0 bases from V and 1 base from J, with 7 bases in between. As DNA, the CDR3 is TGTGCCTGGAGTGTAGTCAGGAGCAATCAGCCCCAGCATTTT. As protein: CAWSVVRSNQPQHF.

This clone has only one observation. CDR3 in DNA: TGTGCCAGTAGTATAGTTTCGGGAGTTGAGCAGTTCTTC. This gives the protein CASSIVSGVEQFF. The gene calls are TRBV19 and TRBJ2-1, with TRBD2 as a possible D gene (6 bases). The germline gives CDR1 LNHDA, CDR2 SQIVND (reference sequence). The V end lost 1 base, the J end lost 9 bases, and 10 bases lay between the germline ends. This CDR3 is 13 amino acids long.

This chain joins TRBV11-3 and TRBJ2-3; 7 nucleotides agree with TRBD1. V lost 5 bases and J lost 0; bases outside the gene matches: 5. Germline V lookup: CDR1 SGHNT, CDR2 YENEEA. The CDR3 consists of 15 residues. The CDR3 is CASSPQDRSTDTQYF. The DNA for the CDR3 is TGTGCCAGCAGCCCTCAGGACAGGAGCACAGATACGCAGTATTTT.

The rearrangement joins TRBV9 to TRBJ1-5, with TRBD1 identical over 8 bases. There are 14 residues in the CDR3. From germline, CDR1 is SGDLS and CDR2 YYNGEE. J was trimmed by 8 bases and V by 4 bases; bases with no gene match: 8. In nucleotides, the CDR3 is TGTGCCAGCAGCCGAAACAGGGGGTACGAGCCCCAGCATTTT. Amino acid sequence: CASSRNRGYEPQHF.

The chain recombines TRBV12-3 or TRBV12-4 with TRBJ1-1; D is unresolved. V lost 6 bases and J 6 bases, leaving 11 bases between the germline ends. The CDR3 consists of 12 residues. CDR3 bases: TGTGCCAGCAGGACTGGGTGGTCTGAAGCTTTCTTT. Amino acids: CASRTGWSEAFF.

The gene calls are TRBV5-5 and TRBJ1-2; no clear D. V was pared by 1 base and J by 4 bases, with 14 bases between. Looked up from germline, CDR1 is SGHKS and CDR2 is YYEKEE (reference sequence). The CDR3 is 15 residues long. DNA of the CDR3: TGTGCCAGCAGCTTGTCCGTCGGGGAGAGCTATGGCTACACCTTC. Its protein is CASSLSVGESYGYTF.

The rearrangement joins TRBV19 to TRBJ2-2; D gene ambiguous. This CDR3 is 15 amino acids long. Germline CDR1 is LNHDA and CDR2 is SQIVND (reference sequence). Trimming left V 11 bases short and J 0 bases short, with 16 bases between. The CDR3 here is CAAARITTNTGELFF. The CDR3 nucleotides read TGTGCCGCAGCCAGGATTACCACGAACACCGGGGAGCTGTTTTTT.

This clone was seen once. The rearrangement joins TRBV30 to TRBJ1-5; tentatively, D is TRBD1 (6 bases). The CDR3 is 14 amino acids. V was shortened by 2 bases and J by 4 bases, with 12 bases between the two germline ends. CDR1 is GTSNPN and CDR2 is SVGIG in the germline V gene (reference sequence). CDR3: CAWSPTGLNQPQHF. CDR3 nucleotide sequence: TGTGCCTGGAGTCCGACAGGCCTTAATCAGCCCCAGCATTTT.

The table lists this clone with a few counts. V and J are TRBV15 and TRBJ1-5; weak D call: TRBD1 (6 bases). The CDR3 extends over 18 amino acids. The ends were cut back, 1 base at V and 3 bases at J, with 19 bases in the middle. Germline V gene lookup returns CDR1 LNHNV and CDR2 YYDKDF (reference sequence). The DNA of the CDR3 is TGTGCCACCAGCAGAGCGAAACTGACAGGAATGGTCAATCAGCCCCAGCATTTT. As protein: CATSRAKLTGMVNQPQHF.

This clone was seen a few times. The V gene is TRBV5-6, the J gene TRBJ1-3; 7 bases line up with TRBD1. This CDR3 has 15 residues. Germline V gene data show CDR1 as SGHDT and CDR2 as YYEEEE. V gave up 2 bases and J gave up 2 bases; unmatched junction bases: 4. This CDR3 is CASSFKRGPGNTIYF. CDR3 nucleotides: TGTGCCAGCAGCTTTAAAAGGGGGCCTGGAAACACCATATATTTT.

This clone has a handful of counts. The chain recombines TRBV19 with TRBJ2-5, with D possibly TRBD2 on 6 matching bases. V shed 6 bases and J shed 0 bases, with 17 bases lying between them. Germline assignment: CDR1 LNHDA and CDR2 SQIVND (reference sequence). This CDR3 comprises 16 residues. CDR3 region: CASRNTGRGYQETQYF. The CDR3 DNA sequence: TGTGCCAGTAGAAATACGGGACGGGGGTACCAAGAGACCCAGTACTTC. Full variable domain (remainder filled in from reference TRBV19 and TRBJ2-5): DGGITQSPKYLFRKEGQNVTLSCEQNLNHDAMYWYRQDPGQGLRLIYYSQIVNDFQKGDIAEGYSVSREKKESFPLTVTSAQKNPTAFYLCASRNTGRGYQETQYFGPGTRLLVL.

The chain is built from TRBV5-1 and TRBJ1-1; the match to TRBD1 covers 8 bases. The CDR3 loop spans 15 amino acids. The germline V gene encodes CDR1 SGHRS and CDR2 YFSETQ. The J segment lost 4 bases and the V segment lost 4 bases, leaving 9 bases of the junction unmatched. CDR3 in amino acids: CASSRIQGGFTEAFF. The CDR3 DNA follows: TGCGCCAGCAGCCGGATACAGGGGGGATTCACTGAAGCTTTCTTT.

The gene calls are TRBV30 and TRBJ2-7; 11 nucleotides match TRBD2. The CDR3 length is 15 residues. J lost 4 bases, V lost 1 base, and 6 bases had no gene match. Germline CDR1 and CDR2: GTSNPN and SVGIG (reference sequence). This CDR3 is CAWSAGSGRVYEQYF. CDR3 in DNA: TGTGCCTGGAGTGCTGGTAGCGGGAGGGTTTACGAGCAGTACTTC.

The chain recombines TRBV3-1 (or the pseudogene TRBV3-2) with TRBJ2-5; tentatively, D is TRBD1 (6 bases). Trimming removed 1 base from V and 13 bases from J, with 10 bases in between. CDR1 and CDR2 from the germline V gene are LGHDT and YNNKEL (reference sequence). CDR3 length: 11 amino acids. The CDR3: CASSQAPTGYF. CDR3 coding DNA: TGTGCCAGCAGCCAAGCCCCGACAGGGTACTTC.